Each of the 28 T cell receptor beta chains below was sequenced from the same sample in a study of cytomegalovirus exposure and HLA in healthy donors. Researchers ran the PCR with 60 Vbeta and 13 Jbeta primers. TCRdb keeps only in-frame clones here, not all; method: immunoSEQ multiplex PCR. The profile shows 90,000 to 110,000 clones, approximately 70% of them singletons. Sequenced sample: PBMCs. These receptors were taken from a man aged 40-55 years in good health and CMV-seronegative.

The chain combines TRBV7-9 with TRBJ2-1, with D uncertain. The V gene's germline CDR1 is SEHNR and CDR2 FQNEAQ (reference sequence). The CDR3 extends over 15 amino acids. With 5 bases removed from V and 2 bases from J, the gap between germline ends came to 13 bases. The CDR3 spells CASSPASGTYNEQFF. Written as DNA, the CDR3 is TGTGCCAGCAGCCCAGCTTCAGGCACCTACAATGAGCAGTTCTTC.

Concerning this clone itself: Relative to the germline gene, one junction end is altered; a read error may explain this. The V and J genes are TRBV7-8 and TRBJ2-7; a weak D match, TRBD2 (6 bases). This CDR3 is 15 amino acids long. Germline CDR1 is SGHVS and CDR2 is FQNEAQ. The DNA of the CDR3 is TGTGCCAGCAGCTTACTGGGACTCTACTCCCACGAGCAGTACTTC. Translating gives CASSLLGLYSHEQYF.

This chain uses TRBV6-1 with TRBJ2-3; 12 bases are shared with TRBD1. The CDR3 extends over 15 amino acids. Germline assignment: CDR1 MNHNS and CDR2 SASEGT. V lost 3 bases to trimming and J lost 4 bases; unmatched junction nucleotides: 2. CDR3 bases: TGTGCCAGCAGTGAGGGGACAGGGGGCGCAGATACGCAGTATTTT. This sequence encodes CASSEGTGGADTQYF.

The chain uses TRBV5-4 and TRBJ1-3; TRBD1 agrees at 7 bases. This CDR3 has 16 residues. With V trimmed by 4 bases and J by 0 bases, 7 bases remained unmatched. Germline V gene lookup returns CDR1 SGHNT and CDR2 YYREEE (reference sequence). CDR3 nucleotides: TGTGCCAGCAGCAAACGGGACAGAAACTCTGGAAACACCATATATTTT. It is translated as CASSKRDRNSGNTIYF.

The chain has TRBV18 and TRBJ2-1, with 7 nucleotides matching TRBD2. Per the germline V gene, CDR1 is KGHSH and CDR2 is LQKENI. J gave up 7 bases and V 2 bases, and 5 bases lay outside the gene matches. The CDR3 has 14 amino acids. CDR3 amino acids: CASSPLGRENEQFF. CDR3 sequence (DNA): TGTGCCAGCTCACCATTAGGGCGGGAGAATGAGCAGTTCTTC.

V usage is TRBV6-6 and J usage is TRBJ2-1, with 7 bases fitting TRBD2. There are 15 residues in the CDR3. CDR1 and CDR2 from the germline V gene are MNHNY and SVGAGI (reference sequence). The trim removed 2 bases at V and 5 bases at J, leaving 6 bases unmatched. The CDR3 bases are TGTGCCAGCAGTTACCGTCGGGACTACGACAATGAGCAGTTCTTC. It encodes CASSYRRDYDNEQFF.

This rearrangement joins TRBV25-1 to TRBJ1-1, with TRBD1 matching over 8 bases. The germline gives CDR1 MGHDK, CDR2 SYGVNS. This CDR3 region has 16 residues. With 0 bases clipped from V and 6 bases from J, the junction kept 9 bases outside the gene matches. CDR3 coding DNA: TGTGCCAGCAGTGAATACGTCGGGCAGGGGGCGGCTGAAGCTTTCTTT. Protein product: CASSEYVGQGAAEAFF.

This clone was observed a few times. The CDR3 loop is CATSRDTGQPAEQYF. The CDR3 DNA reads as TGTGCCACCAGCAGAGATACGGGACAGCCGGCCGAGCAGTACTTC. The rearrangement links TRBV15 to TRBJ2-7; 7 positions agree with TRBD1. CDR1 and CDR2 from the germline V gene are LNHNV and YYDKDF (reference sequence). The CDR3 consists of 15 residues. Trimming at V came to 0 bases and at J to 6 bases, leaving 8 bases not matched to a gene.

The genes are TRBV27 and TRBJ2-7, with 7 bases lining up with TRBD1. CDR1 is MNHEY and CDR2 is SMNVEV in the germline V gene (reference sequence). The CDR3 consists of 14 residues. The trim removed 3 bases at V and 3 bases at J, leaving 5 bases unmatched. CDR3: CASSFYGTDYEQYF. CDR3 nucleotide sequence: TGTGCCAGCAGTTTCTACGGGACAGACTACGAGCAGTACTTC.

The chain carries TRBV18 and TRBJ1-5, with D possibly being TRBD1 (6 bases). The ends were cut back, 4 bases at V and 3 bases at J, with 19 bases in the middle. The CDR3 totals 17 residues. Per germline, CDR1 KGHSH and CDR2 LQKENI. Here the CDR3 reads CASSLGYTGTINQPQHF. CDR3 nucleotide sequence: TGTGCCAGCTCACTAGGGTACACCGGGACAATCAATCAGCCCCAGCATTTT.

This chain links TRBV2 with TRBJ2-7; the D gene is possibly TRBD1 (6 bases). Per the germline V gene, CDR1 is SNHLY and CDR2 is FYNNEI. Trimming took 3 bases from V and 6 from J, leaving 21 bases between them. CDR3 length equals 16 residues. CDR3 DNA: TGTGCCAGCAGTGAGCAGGGGCAGGGCCTATCGACCGAGCAGTACTTC. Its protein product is CASSEQGQGLSTEQYF.

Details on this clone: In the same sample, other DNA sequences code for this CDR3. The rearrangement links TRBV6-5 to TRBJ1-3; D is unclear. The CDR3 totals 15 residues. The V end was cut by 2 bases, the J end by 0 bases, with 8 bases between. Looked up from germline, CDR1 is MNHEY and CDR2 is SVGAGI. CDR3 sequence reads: CASSYRGSSGNTIYF. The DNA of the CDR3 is TGTGCCAGCAGTTACCGCGGGTCCTCTGGAAACACCATATATTTT.

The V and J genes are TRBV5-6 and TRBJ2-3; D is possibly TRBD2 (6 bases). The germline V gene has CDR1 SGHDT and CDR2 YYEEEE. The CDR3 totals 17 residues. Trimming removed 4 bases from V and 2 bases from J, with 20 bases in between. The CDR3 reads CASSPPRWTTYTDTQYF. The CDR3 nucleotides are TGTGCCAGCAGCCCCCCGCGCTGGACTACCTACACAGATACGCAGTATTTT.

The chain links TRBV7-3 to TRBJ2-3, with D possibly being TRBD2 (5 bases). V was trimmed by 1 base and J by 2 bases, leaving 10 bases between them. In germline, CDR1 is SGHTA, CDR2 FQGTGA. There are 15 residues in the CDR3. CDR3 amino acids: CASSLSGLVTDTQYF. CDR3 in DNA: TGTGCCAGCAGCTTAAGTGGACTTGTCACAGATACGCAGTATTTT.

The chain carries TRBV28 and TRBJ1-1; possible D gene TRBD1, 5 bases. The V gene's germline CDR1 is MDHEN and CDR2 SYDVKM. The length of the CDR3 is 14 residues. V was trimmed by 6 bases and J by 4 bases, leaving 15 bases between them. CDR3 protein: CASSLQVRTTEAFF. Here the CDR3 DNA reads TGTGCCAGCAGCCTACAGGTTCGGACCACTGAAGCTTTCTTT.

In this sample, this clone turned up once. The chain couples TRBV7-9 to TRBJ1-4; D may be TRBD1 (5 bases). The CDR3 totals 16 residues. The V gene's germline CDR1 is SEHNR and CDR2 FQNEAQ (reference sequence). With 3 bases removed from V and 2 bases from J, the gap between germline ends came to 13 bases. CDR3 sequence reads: CASSLSYGGTNEKLFF. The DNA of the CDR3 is TGTGCCAGCAGCTTGAGTTACGGGGGGACTAATGAAAAACTGTTTTTT.

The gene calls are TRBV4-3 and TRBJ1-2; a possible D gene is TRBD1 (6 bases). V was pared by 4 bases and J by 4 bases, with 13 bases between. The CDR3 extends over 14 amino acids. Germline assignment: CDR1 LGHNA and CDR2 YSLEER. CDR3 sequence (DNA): TGCGCCAGCAGCCCGCAGGGACATACCTATGGCTACACCTTC. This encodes CASSPQGHTYGYTF.

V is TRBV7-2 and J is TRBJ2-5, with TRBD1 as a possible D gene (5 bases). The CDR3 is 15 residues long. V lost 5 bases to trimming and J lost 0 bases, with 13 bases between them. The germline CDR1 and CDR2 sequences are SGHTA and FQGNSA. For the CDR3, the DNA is TGTGCCAGCAGCCCCAGTCCAGGGAACCAAGAGACCCAGTACTTC. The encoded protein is CASSPSPGNQETQYF.

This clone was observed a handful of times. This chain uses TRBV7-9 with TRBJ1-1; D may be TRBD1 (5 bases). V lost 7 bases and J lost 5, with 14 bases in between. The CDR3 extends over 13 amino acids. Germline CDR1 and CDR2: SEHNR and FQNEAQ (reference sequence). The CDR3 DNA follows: TGTGCCAGCACCCTACAGGCAACTACTGAAGCTTTCTTT. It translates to CASTLQATTEAFF.

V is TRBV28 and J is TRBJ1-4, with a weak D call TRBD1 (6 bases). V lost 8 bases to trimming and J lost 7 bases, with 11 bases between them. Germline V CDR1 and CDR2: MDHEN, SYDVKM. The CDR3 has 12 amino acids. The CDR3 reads CASGGAGEKLFF. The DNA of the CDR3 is TGTGCCAGCGGGGGGGCGGGTGAAAAACTGTTTTTT.

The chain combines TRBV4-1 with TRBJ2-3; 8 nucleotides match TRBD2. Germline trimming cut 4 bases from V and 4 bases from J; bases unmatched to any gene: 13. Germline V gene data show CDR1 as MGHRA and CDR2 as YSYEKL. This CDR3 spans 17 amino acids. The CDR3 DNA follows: TGCGCCAGCAGCCCCCGTTGGCAACTAGCGGAAGCAGATACGCAGTATTTT. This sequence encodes CASSPRWQLAEADTQYF.

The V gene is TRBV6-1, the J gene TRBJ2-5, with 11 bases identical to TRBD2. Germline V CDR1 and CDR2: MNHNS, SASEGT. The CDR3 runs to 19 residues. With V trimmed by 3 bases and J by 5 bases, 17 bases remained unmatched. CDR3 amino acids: CASSDVRLGLAGGRETQYF. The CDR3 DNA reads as TGTGCCAGCAGTGACGTCCGCTTGGGGCTAGCGGGGGGCCGGGAGACCCAGTACTTC.

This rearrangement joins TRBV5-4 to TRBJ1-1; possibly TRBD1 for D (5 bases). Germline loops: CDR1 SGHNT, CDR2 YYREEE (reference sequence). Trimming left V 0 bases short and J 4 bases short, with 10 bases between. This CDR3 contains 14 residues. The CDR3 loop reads CASSLGGGATEAFF. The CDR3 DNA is TGTGCCAGCAGCTTGGGGGGTGGGGCCACTGAAGCTTTCTTT.

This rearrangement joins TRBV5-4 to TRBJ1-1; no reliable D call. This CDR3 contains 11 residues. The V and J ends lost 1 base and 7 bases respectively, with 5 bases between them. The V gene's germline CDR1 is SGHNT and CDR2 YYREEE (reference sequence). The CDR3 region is CASSLRDEAFF. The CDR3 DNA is TGTGCCAGCAGCTTGCGGGATGAAGCTTTCTTT.

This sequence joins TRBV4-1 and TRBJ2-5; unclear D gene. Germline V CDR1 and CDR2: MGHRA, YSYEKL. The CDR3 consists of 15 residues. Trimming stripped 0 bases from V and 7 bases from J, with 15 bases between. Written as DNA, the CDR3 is TGCGCCAGCAGCCAAGATGAGATGCTACTTGGGACCCAGTACTTC. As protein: CASSQDEMLLGTQYF.

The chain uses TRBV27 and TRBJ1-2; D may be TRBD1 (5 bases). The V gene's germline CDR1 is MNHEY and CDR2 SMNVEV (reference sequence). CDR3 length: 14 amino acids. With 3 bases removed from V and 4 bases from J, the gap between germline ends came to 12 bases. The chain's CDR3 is CASSFLDSPYGYTF. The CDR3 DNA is TGTGCCAGCAGTTTTCTCGACAGCCCCTATGGCTACACCTTC.

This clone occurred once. The CDR3 DNA reads as TGTGCCAGCAGCTTGCGACAGGAGCATCAGCCCCAGCATTTT. It yields the protein CASSLRQEHQPQHF. This chain links TRBV5-8 with TRBJ1-5, with D tentatively TRBD1 (6 bases). This CDR3 is 14 amino acids long. The V end lost 1 base, the J end lost 5 bases, and 10 bases lay between the germline ends. The V gene's germline CDR1 is SGHTS and CDR2 YDEGEE.

CDR3 sequence: CASSLAVDRARFF. CDR3 coding DNA: TGTGCCAGCAGCTTGGCCGTCGACAGGGCGAGATTCTTC. The chain employs TRBV5-6 and TRBJ2-1; 7 positions agree with TRBD1. V trimming: 0 bases; J trimming: 16 bases; junction bases outside the gene matches: 10. The V gene's germline CDR1 is SGHDT and CDR2 YYEEEE. The CDR3 has 13 residues.